What follows are 12 T cell receptor beta chains derived from one specimen sequenced in a study of T-cell memory formation after mild COVID-19. TCRdb reprocessed the 5' RACE reads with MiXCR, giving one entry per CDR3 protein. In the table there are some 97,000 distinct CDR3 sequences, 11% of which are singletons. Sequencing was carried out using PBMCs or a T cell subset sorted from them (not recorded which). These receptors all stem from a young man who had mild COVID-19 (a few samples of this study predate the infection). Cell type and time point are not known.

This clonotype was seen repeatedly, ten times or more. The CDR3 region has the DNA TGCGCCAGCAGCCAAGATAGGACTAGCGGATACGAGCAGTACTTC. The encoded protein is CASSQDRTSGYEQYF. The rearrangement joins TRBV4-1 to TRBJ2-7; 10 bases are a match to TRBD2. Trimming at V came to 0 bases and at J to 4 bases, leaving 3 bases not matched to a gene. In germline, CDR1 is MGHRA, CDR2 YSYEKL. The CDR3 consists of 15 residues.

J is TRBJ1-2 and V is TRBV20-1, with D hard to call. Deletions cut 6 bases from V and 6 bases from J, with 14 bases between. The CDR3 length is 12 residues. Germline-derived CDR1 and CDR2 are DFQATT and SNEGSKA (reference sequence). CDR3 DNA sequence: TGCAGTGCAGCGAGTGATAAGGATGGCTACACCTTC. It codes for CSAASDKDGYTF.

In this sample, this clonotype turned up a few times. This chain connects TRBV7-2 to TRBJ1-1; D is perhaps TRBD1 (5 bases). V was shortened by 5 bases and J by 4 bases, with 14 bases between the two germline ends. The CDR3 has 14 residues. The germline gives CDR1 SGHTA, CDR2 FQGNSA. CDR3 bases: TGTGCCAGCAGCCCAGGACCCGGGGGCACTGAAGCTTTCTTT. Translated, it gives CASSPGPGGTEAFF.

This clonotype was seen a handful of times. The V call is TRBV20-1, the J call TRBJ2-7; no reliable D call. CDR3 length equals 13 residues. Germline assignment: CDR1 DFQATT and CDR2 SNEGSKA (reference sequence). V dropped 1 base and J dropped 7 bases, with 14 bases sitting between them. The CDR3 here is CSARGTVVEEQYF. CDR3 coding DNA: TGCAGTGCTAGAGGCACGGTGGTCGAGGAGCAGTACTTC.

The chain recombines TRBV29-1 with TRBJ1-1; perhaps TRBD1 as D (6 bases). Deletions cut 7 bases from V and 8 bases from J, with 17 bases between. The CDR3 has 12 residues. Germline V lookup: CDR1 SQVTM, CDR2 ANQGSEA. CDR3 residues: CSGHPKGGEAFF. The CDR3 DNA follows: TGCAGCGGACACCCGAAAGGGGGGGAAGCTTTCTTT.

V usage is TRBV29-1 and J usage is TRBJ1-1; TRBD1 is a possible D gene (6 bases). The germline V gene encodes CDR1 SQVTM and CDR2 ANQGSEA. The CDR3 runs 14 residues. V was cut by 6 bases and J by 4 bases, with 18 bases left in between. CDR3: CSVNRAGVTTEAFF. The CDR3, as DNA: TGCAGCGTGAACAGGGCAGGGGTAACCACTGAAGCTTTCTTT.

This clonotype was seen at least ten times. The rearrangement joins TRBV4-2 to TRBJ2-5, with TRBD2 matching 7 bases. The CDR3 length is 15 residues. Germline V lookup: CDR1 LGHNA, CDR2 YNFKEQ. Unmatched junction bases numbered 2, after V lost 0 bases and J lost 1 base. The chain's CDR3 is CASSQDPGGQETQYF. The CDR3, as DNA: TGTGCCAGCAGCCAAGATCCGGGGGGCCAAGAGACCCAGTACTTC.

This clonotype was picked up a small number of times. The genes are TRBV4-1 and TRBJ2-7, with 8 bases that match TRBD1. The CDR3 has 15 amino acids. Looked up from germline, CDR1 is MGHRA and CDR2 is YSYEKL. V lost 1 base, J lost 7 bases, and 9 bases stayed unmatched. This CDR3 is CASSQGTGNLEEQYV. As DNA, the CDR3 is TGCGCCAGCAGCCAAGGGACAGGGAATTTAGAAGAGCAGTACGTC.

Ten or more counts support this clonotype. The chain carries TRBV7-9 and TRBJ2-3; D uncertain. In germline, CDR1 is SEHNR, CDR2 FQNEAQ (reference sequence). V was shortened by 2 bases and J by 4 bases, with 4 bases between the two germline ends. The CDR3 has 12 amino acids. The CDR3 DNA reads as TGTGCCAGCAGCTTATCCCCAGATACGCAGTATTTT. This gives the protein CASSLSPDTQYF.

This clonotype has just a few counts. This chain uses TRBV18 with TRBJ2-7; 9 nucleotides match TRBD1. CDR1 is KGHSH, CDR2 LQKENI, per germline. This CDR3 has 14 residues. Unmatched junction bases numbered 3, after V lost 3 bases and J lost 3 bases. This CDR3 is CASSPDRGFYEQYV. CDR3 sequence (DNA): TGTGCCAGCTCACCGGACAGGGGTTTCTACGAGCAGTACGTC.

The chain joins TRBV28 to TRBJ2-7; 7 bases map to TRBD1. In germline, CDR1 is MDHEN, CDR2 SYDVKM. The CDR3 is 15 amino acids. The CDR3 region has the DNA TGTGCCAGCAGACCCGACAGGGTTATTACCTACGAGCAGTACGTT. This gives the protein CASRPDRVITYEQYV.

The J gene is TRBJ1-2, the V gene TRBV6-5, with 7 bases fitting TRBD1. In germline, CDR1 is MNHEY, CDR2 SVGAGI. This CDR3 is built from 15 residues. V trimming: 5 bases; J trimming: 4 bases; junction bases outside the gene matches: 10. This CDR3 reads CASSPTSDRVYGYTF. The CDR3 region has the DNA TGTGCCAGCAGTCCAACCTCCGACAGGGTCTATGGCTACACCTTC.